The 22 T cell receptor beta chains below come from one sample, sequenced in a study of CD8 T cells in ankylosing spondylitis. MiXCR, run by TCRdb on the 5' RACE reads, gives a single entry per CDR3 protein. The sample lists around 130,000 distinct CDR3 sequences; roughly 8.8% were seen once. The sample taken for sequencing was blood, either unsorted or a sorted T cell fraction (not recorded which). The origin of the receptors is a male donor with ankylosing spondylitis or in good health (not recorded which).

This clonotype occurred many times. The chain combines TRBV7-2 with TRBJ2-3; D gene ambiguous. Germline CDR1 reads SGHTA; CDR2 reads FQGNSA. The CDR3 is 14 amino acids. V lost 0 bases and J 5 bases, leaving 9 bases between the germline ends. CDR3 nucleotides: TGTGCCAGCAGCTTAGCCGCGGTCGGAGATACGCAGTATTTT. The encoded protein is CASSLAAVGDTQYF.

The table lists this clonotype with many counts. The gene calls are TRBV7-6 and TRBJ1-1; TRBD1 agrees at 7 bases. The CDR3 runs 12 residues. Germline V gene data show CDR1 as SGHVS and CDR2 as FNYEAQ. Trimming took 0 bases from V and 11 from J; bases not matched to a gene: 3. CDR3 DNA: TGTGCCAGCAGCTTAGCGACAGGGTTGGCTTTCTTT. Amino acid sequence: CASSLATGLAFF. Drawing the rest from reference TRBV7-6 and TRBJ1-1, the complete variable domain is GAGVSQSPRYKVTKRGQDVALRCDPISGHVSLYWYRQALGQGPEFLTYFNYEAQQDKSGLPNDRFSAERPEGSISTLTIQRTEQRDSAMYRCASSLATGLAFFGQGTRLTVV.

This sequence joins TRBV2 and TRBJ2-4, with D perhaps given as TRBD1 or TRBD2 (5 bases each). The CDR3 sequence is 14 residues long. Trimming removed 3 bases from V and 5 bases from J, with 11 bases in between. The germline V gene encodes CDR1 SNHLY and CDR2 FYNNEI. CDR3 region: CASSERGRENIQYF. Written as DNA, the CDR3 is TGTGCCAGCAGTGAGAGGGGTAGGGAAAACATTCAGTACTTC.

The chain couples TRBV20-1 to TRBJ2-3; 14 positions match TRBD2. The germline CDR1 and CDR2 sequences are DFQATT and SNEGSKA (reference sequence). The V and J ends lost 5 bases and 3 bases, in that order; junction bases with no gene match: 4. This CDR3 has 15 residues. CDR3 bases: TGCAGTGCTCGGGGGACTAGCGGGAGAACAGATACGCAGTATTTT. It yields the protein CSARGTSGRTDTQYF.

A word on this clonotype: This CDR3 is missing its conserved last phenylalanine or tryptophan, likely due to a read error. V is TRBV2 and J is TRBJ1-5, with 7 bases lining up with TRBD1. The CDR3 extends over 14 amino acids. Germline V gives CDR1 SNHLY, CDR2 FYNNEI. V shed 6 bases, J shed 4 bases, and the junction held 6 bases outside the gene matches. The CDR3 DNA follows: TGTGCCAGCAGCGGGACAGTCTTTAATCAGCCCCAGCATTCT. This translates into CASSGTVFNQPQHS.

This clonotype was observed at least ten times. V gene TRBV7-6 combines with J gene TRBJ2-7, with TRBD2 identical over 9 bases. The V gene end was trimmed by 5 bases and the J gene end by 3 bases; junction bases not matched to a gene: 5. The CDR3 contains 14 residues. The germline gives CDR1 SGHVS, CDR2 FNYEAQ. The CDR3 coding sequence is TGTGCCAGCAGCCCCTGGACTAGCGTCTACGAGCAGTACTTC. Protein product: CASSPWTSVYEQYF. Filled out from reference TRBV7-6 and TRBJ2-7, the complete variable domain reads GAGVSQSPRYKVTKRGQDVALRCDPISGHVSLYWYRQALGQGPEFLTYFNYEAQQDKSGLPNDRFSAERPEGSISTLTIQRTEQRDSAMYRCASSPWTSVYEQYFGPGTRLTVT.

This clonotype turned up a few times. The rearrangement links TRBV4-1 to TRBJ2-7, with 12 positions matching TRBD2. This CDR3 is built from 15 residues. The germline gives CDR1 MGHRA, CDR2 YSYEKL. The J segment lost 6 bases and the V segment lost 4 bases, leaving 7 bases of the junction unmatched. The CDR3 sequence: CASSPLAGGPGEQYF. The CDR3, as DNA: TGCGCCAGCAGCCCTCTAGCGGGAGGGCCAGGCGAGCAGTACTTC.

In this sample, this clonotype turned up many times. The chain joins TRBV6-5 to TRBJ2-7; weak D call: TRBD2 (5 bases). CDR1 MNHEY and CDR2 SVGAGI come from the germline V gene. This CDR3 region has 14 residues. Between the trimmed V and J ends, which lost 1 base and 1 base, there was a span of 8 bases. The CDR3 coding sequence is TGTGCCAGCAGTTACTACGGGGAGTCCTACGAGCAGTACTTC. Translating gives CASSYYGESYEQYF.

For this clonotype: Given a much more abundant clone one base away, this may be a read error. The gene calls are TRBV20-1 and TRBJ2-1; weak D call: TRBD2 (6 bases). Trimming left V 3 bases short and J 11 bases short, with 26 bases between. Per the germline V gene, CDR1 is DFQATT and CDR2 is SNEGSKA (reference sequence). The CDR3 is 16 residues long. CDR3 sequence (DNA): TGCAGTGCTAGGCCCTTCGGGTCCGGAGCGGGTAATCAGCAGTTCTTC. It translates to CSARPFGSGAGNQQFF.

The table lists this clonotype with many counts. The final CDR3 position lacks the conserved phenylalanine or tryptophan, pointing to a likely read error. The limits of the CDR3 on the DNA are not certain, so only TCRdb's listed CDR3 is given. V and J are TRBV29-1 and TRBJ2-1; the table names TRBD2, a call not compared with the DNA. The CDR3 region is 14 residues in length, termini included. Germline values: CDR1 SQVTM, CDR2 ANQGSEA. Here the CDR3 reads CSVESRFSGRGLLL.

The chain links TRBV5-1 to TRBJ2-3; 7 positions agree with TRBD2. The J segment lost 2 bases and the V segment lost 4 bases, leaving 10 bases of the junction unmatched. This CDR3 has 16 amino acids. Germline V gene sequence: CDR1 SGHRS, CDR2 YFSETQ. The CDR3 here is CASSPGTNPNTDTQYF. The CDR3 nucleotides are TGCGCCAGCAGCCCCGGGACTAACCCTAACACAGATACGCAGTATTTT. Using reference TRBV5-1 and TRBJ2-3 for the parts outside the CDR3, the full variable domain is KAGVTQTPRYLIKTRGQQVTLSCSPISGHRSVSWYQQTPGQGLQFLFEYFSETQRNKGNFPGRFSGRQFSNSRSEMNVSTLELGDSALYLCASSPGTNPNTDTQYFGPGTRLTVL.

This clonotype appeared a few times. This sequence may be a read error, since a much larger clone differs from it by one base. The chain couples TRBV20-1 to TRBJ2-6; D may be TRBD1 (5 bases). The CDR3 has 14 amino acids. Germline lookup yields CDR1 DFQATT and CDR2 SNEGSKA (reference sequence). CDR3 DNA sequence: TGCAGTGCCGTCCCTATGTCTGGGGCCAACGGCCTGACTTTC. This codes for CSAVPMSGANGLTF.

In this sample, this clonotype turned up once. The final CDR3 position lacks the conserved phenylalanine or tryptophan, pointing to a likely read error. The CDR3 reads CSAGGGGPYNEQFL. CDR3 nucleotide sequence: TGCAGTGCTGGGGGAGGCGGGCCTTACAATGAGCAGTTCTTG. The rearrangement joins TRBV20-1 to TRBJ2-1, with a weak D call TRBD2 (6 bases). Germline CDR1 is DFQATT and CDR2 is SNEGSKA (reference sequence). The length of the CDR3 is 14 residues. V was clipped by 5 bases and J by 4 bases, with 15 bases between them.

This clonotype showed up just a few times. V usage is TRBV25-1 and J usage is TRBJ1-4, with 9 bases matching TRBD1. V lost 5 bases and J lost 8; bases outside the gene matches: 9. This CDR3 comprises 15 residues. Germline CDR1 is MGHDK and CDR2 is SYGVNS. The CDR3, as DNA: TGTGCCAGCAGTCAATCCGGGACAGGGTACGAAAAACTGTTTTTT. This codes for CASSQSGTGYEKLFF.

This clonotype was seen only a few times. J is TRBJ1-5 and V is TRBV7-2, with 8 bases fitting TRBD1. In germline, CDR1 is SGHTA, CDR2 FQGNSA. The CDR3 is 14 residues long. J lost 2 bases, V lost 5 bases, and 2 bases had no gene match. The CDR3 sequence: CASSPDRGNQPQHF. CDR3 DNA: TGTGCCAGCAGCCCGGACAGGGGCAATCAGCCCCAGCATTTT.

V is TRBV4-1 and J is TRBJ2-4; 10 bases map to TRBD1. Germline values: CDR1 MGHRA, CDR2 YSYEKL. This CDR3 is 15 amino acids long. Trimming took 1 base from V and 6 from J; bases not matched to a gene: 3. CDR3 in amino acids: CASSQAGQGINIQYF. DNA of the CDR3: TGCGCCAGCAGCCAAGCGGGACAGGGGATAAACATTCAGTACTTC.

This clonotype was observed many times. The chain employs TRBV6-2 or TRBV6-3 and TRBJ2-1; D tentatively reads TRBD1 or TRBD2 (5 bases each). V was pared by 8 bases and J by 4 bases, with 33 bases between. The germline V gene has CDR1 MNHEY and CDR2 SVGEGT. CDR3 length: 20 amino acids. CDR3 loop: CASYTLTSGTGRLFYNEQFF. CDR3 in DNA: TGTGCCAGCTATACCCTAACATCGGGGACCGGCCGCCTCTTTTACAATGAGCAGTTCTTC.

This clonotype was counted ten times or more. The chain has TRBV20-1 and TRBJ1-1; D gene ambiguous. The V and J ends lost 0 bases and 1 base respectively, with 15 bases between them. There are 16 residues in the CDR3. CDR1 is DFQATT and CDR2 is SNEGSKA in the germline V gene (reference sequence). CDR3: CSAREDGVAWNTEAFF. CDR3 nucleotide sequence: TGCAGTGCTAGAGAGGACGGGGTAGCCTGGAACACTGAAGCTTTCTTT.

The chain employs TRBV20-1 and TRBJ2-7, with D possibly being TRBD2 (5 bases). The CDR3 covers 14 residues. With 1 base removed from V and 0 bases from J, the gap between germline ends came to 10 bases. The V gene's germline CDR1 is DFQATT and CDR2 SNEGSKA (reference sequence). In nucleotides, the CDR3 is TGCAGTGCTAGAGTTCCAGCGGACTCCTACGAGCAGTACTTC. Encoded protein: CSARVPADSYEQYF.

This clonotype was seen ten or more times. The J gene is TRBJ2-7, the V gene TRBV7-2, with D hard to call. Looked up from germline, CDR1 is SGHTA and CDR2 is FQGNSA. V was trimmed by 4 bases and J by 4 bases, leaving 17 bases between them. The CDR3 extends over 15 amino acids. The CDR3 DNA sequence: TGTGCCAGCAGCTGGACGGAAACCGGAGCTTACGAGCAGTACTTC. Amino acid sequence: CASSWTETGAYEQYF.

A word on this clonotype: Germline and junction disagree at one end, which may indicate a read error. CDR3 in DNA: TGCATTGCTCCCCGGGGGGGGCCAACAGATACGCAGTATTTT. Protein product: CIAPRGGPTDTQYF. The chain is built from TRBV20-1 and TRBJ2-3; 8 positions agree with TRBD2. Germline V gene data show CDR1 as DFQATT and CDR2 as SNEGSKA (reference sequence). The CDR3 has 14 residues.

The chain employs TRBV11-2 and TRBJ2-2; unclear D gene. The CDR3 is 16 amino acids. Germline V CDR1 and CDR2: SGHAT, FQNNGV. Trimming took 0 bases from V and 6 from J, leaving 14 bases between them. The CDR3 loop is CASSLEVGFLSGELFF. Written as DNA, the CDR3 is TGTGCCAGCAGCTTAGAGGTGGGATTCCTCTCCGGGGAGCTGTTTTTT.